The clone carrying this TCR beta chain showed up many times. The germline and genes are mouse ones. The DNA ends 4 residues before the CDR3 does, and the rest of the CDR3 is filled in from the germline J gene. The data are from a study of CD8+ T cells in alopecia areata. cDNA prepared by RNA extraction and subsequent reverse transcription served as the template for sequencing. Repertoires were generated with immunoSEQ multiplex PCR, while TCRdb's copy carries only in-frame clones and drops some. The sample has approximately 3,000 clones, none seen only once; the top ten hold more than 7.5%. V was pared by 4 bases and J by 2 bases, with 3 bases of the junction left unmatched. The CDR3 totals 16 residues. CDR1 is LGHNA and CDR2 is YNLKQL in the germline V gene (reference sequence). Documented time point: mouse skin 3 weeks after grafting.

The sequence was collected from a C3H/HeJ mouse with alopecia areata. For this mouse line, the MHC haplotype is H2-k. This chain joins TRBV5 and TRBJ2-2, with TRBD1 matching over 11 bases. The sample consisted of skin, taken at week 3. The covered CDR3 bases are TGTGCCAGCAGCCCCCGGGACAGGGGGAACACCGGG. This encodes CASSPRDRGNTG. The whole CDR3 is CASSPRDRGNTGQLYF.